These 9 T cell receptor beta chains came from one sample sequenced in a study of blood T cell repertoires in COVID-19. Method: immunoSEQ multiplex PCR; TCRdb's copy keeps in-frame clones and lacks some. The data hold hundreds of thousands of clones, with around nine tenths observed a single time. Input material: PBMCs or T cells enriched from blood (not recorded which). These receptor sequences come from a woman aged 25 to 39 with acute COVID-19.

This chain connects TRBV25-1 to TRBJ1-2; TRBD1 is a possible D gene (6 bases). The length of the CDR3 is 14 residues. V was shortened by 2 bases and J by 7 bases, with 14 bases between the two germline ends. Germline lookup yields CDR1 MGHDK and CDR2 SYGVNS. The CDR3, as DNA: TGTGCCAGCAGTGAAATGGCAGGGGAGAGTGGCTACACCTTC. As protein: CASSEMAGESGYTF.

The chain combines TRBV30 with TRBJ2-5; the match to TRBD1 covers 8 bases. CDR3 length: 18 amino acids. Unmatched junction bases numbered 18, after V lost 5 bases and J lost 1 base. CDR1 and CDR2 (germline): GTSNPN, SVGIG (reference sequence). Here the CDR3 DNA reads TGTGCCTGGTATAACCGGGACAGGCGACCGGGACCCCAAGAGACCCAGTACTTC. It specifies CAWYNRDRRPGPQETQYF.

The chain recombines TRBV10-2 with TRBJ1-5; D remains unclear. This CDR3 spans 16 amino acids. Germline lookup yields CDR1 WSHSY and CDR2 SAAADI. Trimming took off 5 bases at V and 7 bases at J, with 21 bases between the two ends. The CDR3 DNA follows: TGCGCCAGCAGTTACGCGGCAGAGGGAGGGCGACAGCCCCAGCATTTT. This gives the protein CASSYAAEGGRQPQHF.

This sequence joins TRBV7-2 and TRBJ1-2; D might be TRBD1 (5 bases). V lost 1 base and J lost 9, with 18 bases in between. The germline gives CDR1 SGHTA, CDR2 FQGNSA. CDR3 size: 15 residues. CDR3 sequence: CASSLGQGIASSYTF. CDR3 sequence (DNA): TGTGCCAGCAGCTTAGGTCAGGGAATCGCCTCGAGCTACACCTTC.

V and J are TRBV7-9 and TRBJ2-7, with TRBD1 matching over 8 bases. The CDR3 runs 16 residues. The V gene end was trimmed by 6 bases and the J gene end by 3 bases; junction bases not matched to a gene: 13. From germline, CDR1 is SEHNR and CDR2 FQNEAQ (reference sequence). The CDR3 region has the DNA TGTGCCAGCAGTTTTCCGGCCGGGACAGGTGTCTACGAGCAGTACTTC. It translates to CASSFPAGTGVYEQYF.

The J gene is TRBJ1-4, the V gene TRBV19, with D possibly TRBD1 on 5 matching bases. The CDR3 covers 13 residues. Germline V gives CDR1 LNHDA, CDR2 SQIVND (reference sequence). V lost 5 bases and J lost 6, with 10 bases in between. The CDR3 DNA follows: TGTGCCAGTAGTTCAGGGCCATATGAAAAACTGTTTTTT. Its translation: CASSSGPYEKLFF.

V and J are TRBV5-5 and TRBJ2-5; 7 bases are a match to TRBD1. Germline CDR1 reads SGHKS; CDR2 reads YYEKEE (reference sequence). V dropped 3 bases and J dropped 0; count of bases not matched to a gene: 8. This CDR3 spans 16 amino acids. The CDR3 region has the DNA TGTGCCAGCAGCTCTCTGACAGGGAAGGACCAAGAGACCCAGTACTTC. Translating it yields CASSSLTGKDQETQYF. The whole variable domain, remainder taken from reference TRBV5-5 and TRBJ2-5, is DAGVTQSPTHLIKTRGQQVTLRCSPISGHKSVSWYQQVLGQGPQFIFQYYEKEERGRGNFPDRFSARQFPNYSSELNVNALLLGDSALYLCASSSLTGKDQETQYFGPGTRLLVL.

This clone came up once. CDR3 nucleotide sequence: TGTGCCAGCAGCGCGACAGGGGGAGACACTGAAGCTTTCTTT. It is translated as CASSATGGDTEAFF. The rearrangement links TRBV9 to TRBJ1-1; 9 bases map to TRBD1. After removal of 3 bases from V and 3 bases from J, the junction contained 3 bases not matched to a gene. CDR1 SGDLS and CDR2 YYNGEE come from the germline V gene. The CDR3 covers 14 residues. The full variable domain, completed using reference TRBV9 and TRBJ1-1, is DSGVTQTPKHLITATGQRVTLRCSPRSGDLSVYWYQQSLDQGLQFLIQYYNGEERAKGNILERFSAQQFPDLHSELNLSSLELGDSALYFCASSATGGDTEAFFGQGTRLTVV.

This clone was seen only a few times. The chain couples TRBV4-3 to TRBJ2-1; the match to TRBD1 covers 9 bases. Trimming cost V 3 bases and J 6 bases; bases outside gene matches: 3. CDR3 length: 14 residues. Germline CDR1 reads LGHNA; CDR2 reads YSLEER. DNA for the CDR3: TGCGCCAGCAGCCAGGGACAGGGTGCCAATGAGCAGTTCTTC. The encoded protein is CASSQGQGANEQFF.